This note documents a single T cell receptor (beta chain) sequence. Total RNA was isolated from each sample in quantities of at least 6 micrograms. The entry originates in a study of blood T cells in healthy people across ages. Then a second PCR, running about 6 to 12 cycles, was carried out with a sample-barcoded 5' primer and a J-beta primer mix. From the 5' RACE reads, TCRdb called clonotypes with MiXCR, one entry per CDR3 protein. The sample contains some 1.4 million distinct CDR3 sequences, roughly 40% of which appear only once. From germline, CDR1 is MDHEN and CDR2 SYDVKM. Trimming took off 3 bases at V and 1 base at J, with 13 bases between the two ends. CDR3 length: 15 amino acids.

The J gene is TRBJ2-7, the V gene TRBV28; D assignment may be TRBD1 or TRBD2 (5 bases each). The source is a woman younger than 30 in good health. Sequencing was done on a sample of blood. This CDR3 is CASSFRGRESYEQYF. CDR3 in DNA: TGTGCCAGCAGTTTCCGGGGCAGGGAATCCTACGAGCAGTACTTC.